The entry below describes one T cell receptor beta chain. The entry originates in a study of blood T cell repertoires in COVID-19. About the research overall: The origin of the acute and convalescent COVID-19 samples was the United States, Italy and Spain. Nucleic acid was either cDNA or gDNA, and it came from T cells, B-cell-depleted T cells, or PBMCs.

Original analysis: Reference gene primer amplification yielded estimated nucleated cell counts. Clones were sequenced by immunoSEQ multiplex PCR, and TCRdb holds only the in-frame ones, with some missing. Clone size and V and J calls were adopted from that table, with D and trimming inferred from the DNA. The sample contains over 100,000 clones, 81% of which appear only once. J lost 7 bases, V lost 7 bases, and 11 bases had no gene match. The CDR3 is 15 amino acids. Germline V gives CDR1 MNHEY, CDR2 SVGAGI. The specimen was peripheral blood. The TCR sequence derives from a woman aged 60-70 years with active or convalescent COVID-19. V and J are TRBV6-5 and TRBJ2-2; 8 positions agree with TRBD1. Written as DNA, the CDR3 is TGTGCCAGCAAGCCGGAGCAGGGGGCTAACGGGGAGCTGTTTTTT. Translated: CASKPEQGANGELFF.